This T cell receptor (beta chain) emerged from a study of human T cells and chemical hapten exposure. Overall study context: The study enrolled mostly female patients with alopecia areata, totalis or universalis. Notes on the study in general: More PT1 expanded TCRs went with higher patch test scores. Those TCRs sitting above 1 in 1000 frequency stayed the same with DPC sensitization.

Germline CDR1 KGHSH, CDR2 LQKENI. V was cut by 6 bases and J by 5 bases, with 19 bases left in between. This CDR3 contains 15 residues. A few counts support this clonotype. Its antigen is unknown. TCRdb re-called the RACE reads with MiXCR, one entry per CDR3 protein. Altogether 110,000 to 150,000 distinct CDR3 sequences are present, 12% being singletons, with the ten largest covering roughly 1.4%. Sample time point: patch test 2, 6 weeks after DPC sensitization. As for treatment: therapeutic diphenylcyclopropenone sensitization with weekly scalp DPC. Unfractionated whole blood yielded the extracted total RNA.

This clonotype was sampled from a woman in her 50s with alopecia areata. Some clones in this sample may be carry-over from other donors' samples. The sequencing here drew on whole blood, taken in connection with sensitization to the hapten diphenylcyclopropenone (DPC). The chain joins TRBV18 to TRBJ2-5; a possible D gene is TRBD2 (5 bases). The CDR3 nucleotides are TGTGCCAGCTCCACTACTAGAGACTCGGGGGAGACCCAGTACTTC. Translated, it gives CASSTTRDSGETQYF.